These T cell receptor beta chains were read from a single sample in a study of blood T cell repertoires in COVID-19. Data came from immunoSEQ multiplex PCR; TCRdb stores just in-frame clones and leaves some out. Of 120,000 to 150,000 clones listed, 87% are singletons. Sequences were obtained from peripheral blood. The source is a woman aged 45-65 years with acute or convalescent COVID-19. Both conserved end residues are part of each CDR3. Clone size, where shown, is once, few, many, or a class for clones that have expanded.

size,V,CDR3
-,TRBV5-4,CASSRIDSQYGYTF
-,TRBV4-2,CASSQVQGAAGNTIYF
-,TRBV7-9,CASAGTGGAGFGYTF
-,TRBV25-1,CASSITGYQPQHF
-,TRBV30,CAWSVVRGGEQYF
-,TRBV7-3,CASSPQHISYNEQFF
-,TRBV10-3,CAISESAGPGANVLTF
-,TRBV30,CASGLQGYTF
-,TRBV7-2,CASSLVAGSGNTIYF
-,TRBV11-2,CASSLGGSDQPQHF
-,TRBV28,CASSLFSGGYYEQYF
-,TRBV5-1,CASSPAGGSYEQYF
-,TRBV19,CASSPFSSGNTIYF
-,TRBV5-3,CARSFRGRGKRWYGYTF
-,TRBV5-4,CASSLGTGLYTEAFF
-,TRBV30,CAWRAPLGQRNEKLFF
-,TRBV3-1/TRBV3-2,CASSQAGLPTTGELFF
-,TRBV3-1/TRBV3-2,CASSQGTSGATDTQYF
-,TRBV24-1,CATSDQGSEQYF
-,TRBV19,CASRWGGMGTGELFF
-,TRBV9,CASSVVDGGKNEQYF
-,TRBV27,CASSFGGGPNYGYTF
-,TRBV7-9,CASRSGTGNNEQFF
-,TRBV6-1,CASSETSGSYEQYF
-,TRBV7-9,CASSLSGREVAGYTF
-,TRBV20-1,CSASWGQGADEQYF
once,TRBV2,CASRWEAGANVLTF
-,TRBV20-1,CSASPTGLSNQPQHF
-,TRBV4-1,CASSQVVPGGTSTDTQYF
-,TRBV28,CASLDRGVNYGYTF
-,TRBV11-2,CASSARGYSNQPQHF
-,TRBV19,CASMETGVNYGYTF
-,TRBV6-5,CASSQGQSPLHF
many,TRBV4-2,CASSQDWAGYTGELFF
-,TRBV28,CASKWDRDLDTQYF
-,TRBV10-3,CAISESRGGESTGELFF
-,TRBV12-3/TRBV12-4,CASSLENFLGYTF
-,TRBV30,CASTTGWLTNEKLFF
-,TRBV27,CASSENPQGVGELFF
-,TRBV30,CAWSGTISTDTQYF
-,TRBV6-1,CASSEEPSGEEDTQYF
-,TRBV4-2,CASSQGLAGGSYNEQFF
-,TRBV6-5,CASSRTRSNYGYTF
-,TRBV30,CASGQGRDFEANVLTF
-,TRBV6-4,CASSDEGRRADTQYF
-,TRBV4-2,CASSQLLGGSSYNEQFF
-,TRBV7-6,CASSPPGYNEQFF
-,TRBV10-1,CASKPQGAGEKLFF
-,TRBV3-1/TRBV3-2,CASSPGAGASDTQYF
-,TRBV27,CASRQLRQGSEAFF